Sequencing of this TCR beta chain was carried out in a study of CD8 T cells in ankylosing spondylitis. TCR beta libraries were made by quantitative 5'-RACE with molecular barcodes. One entry per CDR3 protein results from TCRdb running MiXCR on the 5' RACE reads. The sample has 200,000 to 250,000 distinct CDR3 sequences; more than 5.5% are singletons. Details on this clonotype: What it binds is not known.

General study findings and limits: Earlier reports found some motif variants in synovial fluid and blood in reactive arthritis. Among TCR beta sequences, a motif of under ten highly homologous variants appeared characteristic of ankylosing spondylitis blood. Clones linked to disease were reported to show significant enrichment in matched ankylosing spondylitis synovial fluid. Disease-associated clonotypes exhibited CD8+ identity and were relatively infrequent in peripheral blood.

CDR3 length: 13 amino acids. Trimming took 0 bases from V and 10 from J, leaving 13 bases between them. Germline V gene data show CDR1 as GTSNPN and CDR2 as SVGIG (reference sequence). J is TRBJ2-1 and V is TRBV30, with a weak D call TRBD2 (6 bases). The TCR comes from a male donor with ankylosing spondylitis. Sequenced input: blood, either unsorted or a sorted T cell fraction (not recorded which). CDR3 in amino acids: CAWSVTGVGEQFF. In DNA, the CDR3 is TGTGCCTGGAGTGTGACGGGAGTAGGAGAGCAGTTCTTC.